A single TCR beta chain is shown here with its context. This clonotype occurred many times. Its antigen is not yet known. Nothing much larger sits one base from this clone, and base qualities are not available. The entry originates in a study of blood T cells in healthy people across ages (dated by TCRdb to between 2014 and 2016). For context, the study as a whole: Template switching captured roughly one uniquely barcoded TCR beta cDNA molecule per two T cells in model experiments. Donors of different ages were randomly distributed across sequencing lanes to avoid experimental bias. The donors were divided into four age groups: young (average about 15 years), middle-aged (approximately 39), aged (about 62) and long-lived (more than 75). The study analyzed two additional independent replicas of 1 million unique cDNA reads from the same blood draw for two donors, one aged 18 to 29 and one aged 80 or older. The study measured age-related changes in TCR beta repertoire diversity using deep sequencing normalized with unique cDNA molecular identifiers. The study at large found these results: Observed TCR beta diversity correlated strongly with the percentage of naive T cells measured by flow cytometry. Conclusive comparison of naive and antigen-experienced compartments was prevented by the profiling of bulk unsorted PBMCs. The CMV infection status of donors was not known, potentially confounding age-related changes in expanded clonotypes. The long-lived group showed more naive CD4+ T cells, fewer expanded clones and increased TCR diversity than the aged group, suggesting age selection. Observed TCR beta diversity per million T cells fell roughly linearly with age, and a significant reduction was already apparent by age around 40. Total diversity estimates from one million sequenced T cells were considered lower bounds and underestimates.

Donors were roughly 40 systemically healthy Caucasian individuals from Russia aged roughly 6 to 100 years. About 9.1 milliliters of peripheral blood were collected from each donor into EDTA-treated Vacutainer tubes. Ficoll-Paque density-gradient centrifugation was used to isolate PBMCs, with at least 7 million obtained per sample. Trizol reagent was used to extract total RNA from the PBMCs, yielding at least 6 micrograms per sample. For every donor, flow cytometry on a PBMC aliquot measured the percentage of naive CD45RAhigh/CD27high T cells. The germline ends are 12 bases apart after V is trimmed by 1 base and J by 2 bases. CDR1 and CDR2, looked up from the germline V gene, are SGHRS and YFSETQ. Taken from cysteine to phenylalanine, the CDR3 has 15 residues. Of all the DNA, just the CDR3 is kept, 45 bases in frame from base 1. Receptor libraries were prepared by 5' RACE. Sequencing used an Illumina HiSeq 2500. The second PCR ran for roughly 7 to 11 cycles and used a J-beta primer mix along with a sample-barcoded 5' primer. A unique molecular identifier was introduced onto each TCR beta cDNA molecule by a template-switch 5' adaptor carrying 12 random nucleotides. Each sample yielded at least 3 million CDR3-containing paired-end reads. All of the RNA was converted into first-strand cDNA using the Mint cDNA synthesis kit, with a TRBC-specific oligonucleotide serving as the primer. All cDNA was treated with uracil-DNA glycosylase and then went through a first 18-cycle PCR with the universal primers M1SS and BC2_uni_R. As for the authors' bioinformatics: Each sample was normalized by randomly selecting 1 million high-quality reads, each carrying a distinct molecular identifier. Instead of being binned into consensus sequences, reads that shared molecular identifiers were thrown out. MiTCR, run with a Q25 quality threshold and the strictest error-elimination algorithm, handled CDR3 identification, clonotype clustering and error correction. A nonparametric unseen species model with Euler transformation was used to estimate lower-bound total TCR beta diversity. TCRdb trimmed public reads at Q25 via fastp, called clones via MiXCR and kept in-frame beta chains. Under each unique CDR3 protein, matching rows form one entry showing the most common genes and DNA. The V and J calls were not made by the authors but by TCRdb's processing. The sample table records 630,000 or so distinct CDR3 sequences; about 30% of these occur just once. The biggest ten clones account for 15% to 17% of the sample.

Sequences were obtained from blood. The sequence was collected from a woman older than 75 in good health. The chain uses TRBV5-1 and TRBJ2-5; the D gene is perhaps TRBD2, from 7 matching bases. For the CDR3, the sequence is CASSLLAGAQETQYF. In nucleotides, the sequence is TGCGCCAGCAGCTTGTTGGCGGGGGCTCAAGAGACCCAGTACTTC.